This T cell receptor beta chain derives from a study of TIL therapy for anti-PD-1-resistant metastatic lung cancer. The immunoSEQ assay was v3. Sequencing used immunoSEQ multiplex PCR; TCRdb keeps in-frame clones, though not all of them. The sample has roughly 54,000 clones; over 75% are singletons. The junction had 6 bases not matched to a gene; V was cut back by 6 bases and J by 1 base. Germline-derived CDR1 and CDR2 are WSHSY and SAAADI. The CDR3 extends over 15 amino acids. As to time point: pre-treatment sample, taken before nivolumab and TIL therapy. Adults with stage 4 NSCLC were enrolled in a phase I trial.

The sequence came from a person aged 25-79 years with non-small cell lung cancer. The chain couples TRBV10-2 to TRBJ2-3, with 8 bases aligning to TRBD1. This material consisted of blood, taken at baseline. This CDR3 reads CASSEDRGRTDTQYF. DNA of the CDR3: TGCGCCAGCAGCGAAGACAGGGGTCGCACAGATACGCAGTATTTT.